This entry features one T cell receptor beta chain sequence. Its antigen is currently unknown. The sample has other DNA sequences that encode this CDR3 too. The protocol was immunoSEQ multiplex PCR, while the TCRdb copy is restricted to in-frame clones and leaves out a portion. The table includes about 140,000 clones, 90% to 95% detected once. The data stem from a study of T cell responses to AZD1222 COVID-19 vaccine. At the level of the study: Pooled samples include second doses given at about 4 or 12 weeks.

Losses at the gene ends were 3 bases for V and 5 bases for J; bases not matched to a gene: 2. From germline, CDR1 is LNHDA and CDR2 SQIVND (reference sequence). This CDR3 region has 14 residues. Study findings and constraints: Clonal diversity was possibly underestimated, and white British individuals and females predominated among donors. Regions 160-218 and 743-854 dominated among vaccine-associated CD4 TCRs spanning spike.

The TCR was taken from an adult in good health. The sequenced sample was peripheral blood, obtained on day 0 of AZD1222 vaccination. The chain carries TRBV19 and TRBJ2-7, with 12 bases matching TRBD1. CDR3 amino acids: CASSMGTGGDEQYF. DNA for the CDR3: TGTGCCAGTAGTATGGGGACAGGGGGCGACGAGCAGTACTTC.